This T cell receptor beta chain is drawn from a study of blood T cell repertoires in COVID-19 (dated by TCRdb to 2019 to 2021). Background for the entire study: Samples from collaborators originated in the United States, Italy and Spain and spanned both the acute and convalescent phases of COVID-19. Samples were obtained from the ongoing ImmuneRACE study (first 160 participants) and from approximately 1,200 subjects provided by 6 global collaborators. The prospective study material was composed of cDNA or gDNA derived from T cells, B-cell-depleted T cells, or PBMCs. Nearly every sample came with metadata listing a de-identified subject ID, COVID-19 status, age in years and sex. HLA class I and class II types, where available, came from metadata supplied by the sample provider rather than from assay-based typing. The dataset comprised deeply sampled blood TCRbeta repertoires from subjects exposed to, actively infected with, or recovered from COVID-19. A freely available public database, intended as a resource for researchers studying the immune response to SARS-CoV-2, is where the repertoires were released. Overall study results and their limits: The quantity of clinical and demographic metadata differed by source and by participant and was supplied without curation.

In Seattle, one collaborating source enrolled patients while the infection was active and tracked those patients longitudinally over the course of disease. Each collaborating institution followed its own protocols to collect whole blood in K2EDTA tubes. For TCRbeta analysis, collaborator samples were shipped as frozen whole blood, as isolated PBMCs, or as DNA extracted from either sample type. Concerning this clone itself: Its antigen target is currently unknown. No much larger clonotype is one base removed from it; base qualities were not supplied.

CDR3 length: 14 amino acids, cysteine to phenylalanine. Only the CDR3 portion is preserved as DNA: 42 bases, with reading frame beginning at the first base. As encoded in the germline V gene, CDR1 is KGHSH while CDR2 is LQKENI. Unmatched junction bases come to 2, with V trimmed by 2 bases and J by 1 base. The immunoSEQ Assay, a bias-controlled multiplex PCR, was used to amplify TCRbeta CDR3 regions from genomic DNA. Regarding the original processing steps: Nucleated cell counts per sample were estimated from amplification of reference gene primers within the assay. To quantify the absolute abundance of each unique TCRbeta CDR3 rearrangement, sequence reads were collapsed and filtered. For each sample, productive Simpson clonality was calculated as the square root of Simpson's diversity index across productive rearrangements. TCRdb holds this immuneACCESS table with in-frame rearrangements only. Some clones are missing; in checked studies, unresolved V genes explain under half, and the rest has no known cause. The V and J calls and clone size are taken from that table; D and trimming were inferred from the DNA. A total of over 150,000 clones appear in this sample, 75% to 90% of them only once. The ten largest clonotypes hold less than 10% of the sample.

The V gene is TRBV18 and the J gene is TRBJ2-7, with 7 bases in between that match TRBD1. Sequenced sample: peripheral blood. The source is a woman in her 70s with COVID-19, enrolled during active disease. In nucleotide form, the sequence is TGTGCCAGCTCACCAGCCAGGGGGTCCTACGAGCAGTACTTC. The resulting protein is CASSPARGSYEQYF.